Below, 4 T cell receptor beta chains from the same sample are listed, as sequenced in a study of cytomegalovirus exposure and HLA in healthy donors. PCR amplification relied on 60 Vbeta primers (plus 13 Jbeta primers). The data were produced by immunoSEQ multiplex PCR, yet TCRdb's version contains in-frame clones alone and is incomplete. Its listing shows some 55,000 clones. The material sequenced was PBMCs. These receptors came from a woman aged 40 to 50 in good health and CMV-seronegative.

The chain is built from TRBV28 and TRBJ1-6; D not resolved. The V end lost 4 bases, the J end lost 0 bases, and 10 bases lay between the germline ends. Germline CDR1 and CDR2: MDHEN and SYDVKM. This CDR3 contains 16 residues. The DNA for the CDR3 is TGTGCCAGCAGTTCCCCCACAGACTCCTATAATTCACCCCTCCACTTT. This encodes CASSSPTDSYNSPLHF. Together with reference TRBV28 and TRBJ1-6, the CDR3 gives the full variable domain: DVKVTQSSRYLVKRTGEKVFLECVQDMDHENMFWYRQDPGLGLRLIYFSYDVKMKEKGDIPEGYSVSREKKERFSLILESASTNQTSMYLCASSSPTDSYNSPLHFGNGTRLTVT.

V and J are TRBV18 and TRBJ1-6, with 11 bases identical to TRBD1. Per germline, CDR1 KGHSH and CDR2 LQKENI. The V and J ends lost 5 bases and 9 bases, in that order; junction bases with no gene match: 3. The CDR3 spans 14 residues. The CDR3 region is CASSADRGLSPLHF. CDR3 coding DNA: TGTGCCAGCTCAGCGGACAGGGGGCTTTCACCCCTCCACTTT.

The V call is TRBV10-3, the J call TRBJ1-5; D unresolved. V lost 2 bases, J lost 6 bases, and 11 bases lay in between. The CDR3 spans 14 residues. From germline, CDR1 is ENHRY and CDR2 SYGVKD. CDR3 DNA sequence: TGTGCCATCAGTGAGGTCGGACTCGGTCAGCCCCAGCATTTT. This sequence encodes CAISEVGLGQPQHF.

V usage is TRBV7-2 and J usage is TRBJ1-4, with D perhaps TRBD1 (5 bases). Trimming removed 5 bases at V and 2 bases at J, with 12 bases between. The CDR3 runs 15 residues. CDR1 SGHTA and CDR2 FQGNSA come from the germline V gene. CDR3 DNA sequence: TGTGCCAGCAGCGGAACAGGAGGGACTAATGAAAAACTGTTTTTT. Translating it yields CASSGTGGTNEKLFF.